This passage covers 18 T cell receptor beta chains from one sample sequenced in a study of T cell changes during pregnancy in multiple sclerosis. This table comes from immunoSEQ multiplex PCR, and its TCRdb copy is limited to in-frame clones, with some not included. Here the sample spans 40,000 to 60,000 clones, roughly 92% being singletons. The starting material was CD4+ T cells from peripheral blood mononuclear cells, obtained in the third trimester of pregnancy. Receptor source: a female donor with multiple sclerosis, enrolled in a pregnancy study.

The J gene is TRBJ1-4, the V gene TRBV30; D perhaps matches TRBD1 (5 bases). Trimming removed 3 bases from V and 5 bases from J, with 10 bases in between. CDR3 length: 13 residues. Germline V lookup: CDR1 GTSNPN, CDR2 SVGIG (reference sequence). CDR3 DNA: TGTGCCTGGAGGGGGCCTGACAATGAAAAACTGTTTTTT. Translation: CAWRGPDNEKLFF.

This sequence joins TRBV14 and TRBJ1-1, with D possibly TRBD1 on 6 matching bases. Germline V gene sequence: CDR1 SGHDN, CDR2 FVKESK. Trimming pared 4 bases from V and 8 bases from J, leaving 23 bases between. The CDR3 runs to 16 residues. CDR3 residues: CASSPDSLWTEVEAFF. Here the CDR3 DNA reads TGTGCCAGCAGCCCGGACAGTCTATGGACTGAGGTGGAAGCTTTCTTT. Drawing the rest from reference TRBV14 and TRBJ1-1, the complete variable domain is EAGVTQFPSHSVIEKGQTVTLRCDPISGHDNLYWYRRVMGKEIKFLLHFVKESKQDESGMPNNRFLAERTGGTYSTLKVQPAELEDSGVYFCASSPDSLWTEVEAFFGQGTRLTVV.

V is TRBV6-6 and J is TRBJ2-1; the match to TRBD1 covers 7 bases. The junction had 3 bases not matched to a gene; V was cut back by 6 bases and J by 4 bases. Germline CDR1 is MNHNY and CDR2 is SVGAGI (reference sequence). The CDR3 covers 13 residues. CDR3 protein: CASSGQVYNEQFF. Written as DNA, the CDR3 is TGTGCCAGCAGCGGACAGGTTTACAATGAGCAGTTCTTC.

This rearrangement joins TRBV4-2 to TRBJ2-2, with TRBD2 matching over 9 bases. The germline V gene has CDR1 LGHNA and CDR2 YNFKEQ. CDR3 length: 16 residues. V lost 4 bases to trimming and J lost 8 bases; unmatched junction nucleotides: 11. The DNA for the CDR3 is TGTGCCAGCAGCCCTCGGGATGGCGGGGGGGATGGGGAGCTGTTTTTT. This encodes CASSPRDGGGDGELFF.

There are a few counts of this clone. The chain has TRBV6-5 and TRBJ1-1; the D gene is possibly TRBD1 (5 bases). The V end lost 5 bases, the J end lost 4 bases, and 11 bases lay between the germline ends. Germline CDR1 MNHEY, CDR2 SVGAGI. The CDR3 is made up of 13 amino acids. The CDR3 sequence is CASSTWRGTEAFF. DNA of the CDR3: TGTGCCAGCAGTACATGGAGGGGCACTGAAGCTTTCTTT.

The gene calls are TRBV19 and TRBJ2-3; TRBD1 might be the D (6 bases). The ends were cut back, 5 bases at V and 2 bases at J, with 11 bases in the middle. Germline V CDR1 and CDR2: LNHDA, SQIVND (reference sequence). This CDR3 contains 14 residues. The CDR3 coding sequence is TGTGCCAGTAGTCCCTGGGACACCACAGATACGCAGTATTTT. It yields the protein CASSPWDTTDTQYF.

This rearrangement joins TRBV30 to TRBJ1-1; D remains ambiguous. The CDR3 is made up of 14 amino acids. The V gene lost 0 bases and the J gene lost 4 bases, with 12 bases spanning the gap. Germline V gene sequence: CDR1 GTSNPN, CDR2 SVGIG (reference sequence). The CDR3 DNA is TGTGCCTGGAGTGTGGTAACCACTGGCACTGAAGCTTTCTTT. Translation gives CAWSVVTTGTEAFF.

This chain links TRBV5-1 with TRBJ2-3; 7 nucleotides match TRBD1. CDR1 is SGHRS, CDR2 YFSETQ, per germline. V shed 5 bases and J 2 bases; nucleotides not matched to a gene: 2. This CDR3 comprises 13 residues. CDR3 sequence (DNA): TGCGCCAGCAGGAAGGGGGCCACAGATACGCAGTATTTT. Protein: CASRKGATDTQYF.

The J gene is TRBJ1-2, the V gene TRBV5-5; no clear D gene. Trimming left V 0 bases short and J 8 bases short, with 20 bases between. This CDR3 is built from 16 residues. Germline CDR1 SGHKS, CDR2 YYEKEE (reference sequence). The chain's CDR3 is CASSLGVRALGGGYTF. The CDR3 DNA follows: TGTGCCAGCAGCTTGGGGGTTCGAGCGCTTGGCGGGGGCTACACCTTC.

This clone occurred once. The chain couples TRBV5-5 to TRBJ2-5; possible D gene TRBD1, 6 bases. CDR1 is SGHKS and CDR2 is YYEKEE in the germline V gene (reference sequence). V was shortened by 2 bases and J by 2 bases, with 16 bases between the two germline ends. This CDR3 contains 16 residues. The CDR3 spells CASSFPQGVGQETQYF. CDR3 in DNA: TGTGCCAGCAGCTTTCCACAGGGAGTGGGGCAAGAGACCCAGTACTTC.

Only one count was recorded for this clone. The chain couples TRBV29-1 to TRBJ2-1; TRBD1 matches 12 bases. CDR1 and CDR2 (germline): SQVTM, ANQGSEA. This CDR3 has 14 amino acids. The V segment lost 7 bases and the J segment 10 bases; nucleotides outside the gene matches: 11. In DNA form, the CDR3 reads TGCAGCGCCGGATGGGGACAGGGGGCCGGGGAGCAGTTCTTC. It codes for CSAGWGQGAGEQFF.

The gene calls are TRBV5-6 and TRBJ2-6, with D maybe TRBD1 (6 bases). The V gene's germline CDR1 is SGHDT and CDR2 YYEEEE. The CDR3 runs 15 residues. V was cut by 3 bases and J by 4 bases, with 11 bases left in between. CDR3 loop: CASSSGVSGANVLTF. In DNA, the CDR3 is TGTGCCAGCAGCTCAGGGGTCTCCGGGGCCAACGTCCTGACTTTC.

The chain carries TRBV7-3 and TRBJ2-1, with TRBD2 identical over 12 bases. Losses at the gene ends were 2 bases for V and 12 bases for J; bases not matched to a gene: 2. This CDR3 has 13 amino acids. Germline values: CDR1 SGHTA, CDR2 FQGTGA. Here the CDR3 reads CASSLGLAGPQFF. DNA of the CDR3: TGTGCCAGCAGCTTAGGACTAGCGGGACCGCAGTTCTTC.

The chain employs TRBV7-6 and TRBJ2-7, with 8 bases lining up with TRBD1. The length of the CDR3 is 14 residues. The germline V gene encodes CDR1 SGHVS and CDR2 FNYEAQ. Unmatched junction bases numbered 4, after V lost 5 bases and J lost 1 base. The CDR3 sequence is CASSPDRGSYEQYF. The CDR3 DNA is TGTGCCAGCAGCCCTGACAGGGGTTCCTACGAGCAGTACTTC. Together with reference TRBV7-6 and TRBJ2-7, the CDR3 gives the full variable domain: GAGVSQSPRYKVTKRGQDVALRCDPISGHVSLYWYRQALGQGPEFLTYFNYEAQQDKSGLPNDRFSAERPEGSISTLTIQRTEQRDSAMYRCASSPDRGSYEQYFGPGTRLTVT.

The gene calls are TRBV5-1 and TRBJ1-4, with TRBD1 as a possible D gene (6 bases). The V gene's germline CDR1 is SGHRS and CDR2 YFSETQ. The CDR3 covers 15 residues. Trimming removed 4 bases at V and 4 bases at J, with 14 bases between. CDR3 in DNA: TGCGCCAGCAGCCTGTTAACAGGGATTAATGAAAAACTGTTTTTT. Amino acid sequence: CASSLLTGINEKLFF.

This CDR3 reads CASSGQTDTEAFF. DNA of the CDR3: TGTGCCAGTAGCGGACAGACAGACACTGAAGCTTTCTTT. V and J are TRBV19 and TRBJ1-1; perhaps TRBD1 as D (6 bases). Trimming cost V 6 bases and J 3 bases, with 11 bases left between them. This CDR3 spans 13 amino acids. Germline CDR1 is LNHDA and CDR2 is SQIVND (reference sequence).

For the CDR3, the DNA is TGTGCCAGCAGTGATCGGTCGGAGGGGGCGACTGAAGCTTTCTTT. This translates into CASSDRSEGATEAFF. The chain carries TRBV6-1 and TRBJ1-1; TRBD1 aligns across 7 bases. From germline, CDR1 is MNHNS and CDR2 SASEGT. This CDR3 region has 15 residues. V was pared by 3 bases and J by 5 bases, with 9 bases of the junction left unmatched.

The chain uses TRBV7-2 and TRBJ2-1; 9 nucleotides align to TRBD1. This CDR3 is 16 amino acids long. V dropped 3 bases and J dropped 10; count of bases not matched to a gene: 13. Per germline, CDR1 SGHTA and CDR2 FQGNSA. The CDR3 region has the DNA TGTGCCAGCAGCTTTTCATCGACAGGGGGTACATACGAGCAGTTCTTC. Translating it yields CASSFSSTGGTYEQFF.